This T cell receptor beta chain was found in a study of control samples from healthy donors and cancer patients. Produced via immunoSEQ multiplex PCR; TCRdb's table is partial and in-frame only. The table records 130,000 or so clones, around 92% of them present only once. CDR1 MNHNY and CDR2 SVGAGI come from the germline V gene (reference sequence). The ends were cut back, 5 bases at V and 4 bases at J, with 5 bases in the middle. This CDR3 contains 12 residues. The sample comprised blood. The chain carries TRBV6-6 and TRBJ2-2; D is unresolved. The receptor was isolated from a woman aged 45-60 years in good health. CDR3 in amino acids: CASSATTGELFF. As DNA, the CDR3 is TGTGCCAGCAGTGCGACCACCGGGGAGCTGTTTTTT.